This entry is about one T cell receptor (beta chain). Random hexamers were used to reverse transcribe 0.5 to 1 ug of RNA. The amplification used immunoSEQ multiplex PCR on TCR beta CDR3; it spanned 54 Vbeta and 13 Jbeta. TCRdb processed the immunoSEQ multiplex PCR reads anew with MiXCR; each CDR3 protein has one entry. The data show hundreds of thousands of distinct CDR3 sequences, with about 85% seen just once and over 0.095% held by the top ten. V was pared by 6 bases and J by 5 bases, with 10 bases between. Germline CDR1 is MNHNS and CDR2 is SASEGT. This CDR3 has 13 amino acids. The data are from a study of CD8 T cells in Susac syndrome. The multiple sclerosis controls comprised treatment-naive patients whose relapsing-remitting disease was stable or active.

Input material: CD8+ T cells from PBMCs. The receptor was isolated from a human donor with multiple sclerosis. The chain joins TRBV6-1 to TRBJ2-2; D might be TRBD1 or TRBD2, each matching 5 bases. CDR3 amino acids: CASSGTVTGELFF. DNA for the CDR3: TGTGCCAGCAGCGGGACGGTAACCGGGGAGCTGTTTTTT.